This T cell receptor (beta chain) stems from a study of T cell responses to AZD1222 COVID-19 vaccine. The CDR3 is 15 amino acids. Trimming cost V 4 bases and J 5 bases, with 16 bases left between them. CDR1 and CDR2 (germline): MGHRA, YSYEKL. Pooling of second doses given at about 4 or about 12 weeks was done. Repertoires were generated with immunoSEQ multiplex PCR, while TCRdb's copy carries only in-frame clones and drops some. The table has about 270,000 clones, approximately 94% seen once. Sample: peripheral blood, taken 28 days after the second AZD1222 dose. This TCR derives from an adult who received the AZD1222 COVID-19 vaccine. The chain combines TRBV4-1 with TRBJ2-3, with a possible D match to TRBD2 (6 bases). CDR3 amino acids: CASSPPGAAGDTQYF. In nucleotides, the CDR3 is TGCGCCAGCAGCCCTCCGGGAGCAGCGGGAGATACGCAGTATTTT.